Below are 18 T cell receptor beta chains sequenced from a single sample in a study of a mutant IDH1 vaccine in newly diagnosed glioma. TCRdb's table, derived via immunoSEQ multiplex PCR, lists solely in-frame clones and lacks some. The sample has roughly 52,000 clones; 84% are singletons. Their specific antigens are unknown. Time point reported: week 35, safety follow-up. What each vaccine dose contained was 300 ug of mutant IDH1 20-mer peptide, accompanied by topical imiquimod. Sample: PBMCs, taken from a glioma patient whose treatment included an IDH1 peptide vaccine. These receptors were obtained from a woman between 18 and 29 years old with glioma.

This clone has only one observation. This chain connects TRBV5-4 to TRBJ1-1, with 11 bases fitting TRBD1. This CDR3 comprises 15 residues. Germline CDR1 is SGHNT and CDR2 is YYREEE (reference sequence). The V and J ends lost 4 bases and 4 bases, in that order; junction bases with no gene match: 6. In nucleotides, the CDR3 is TGTGCCAGCAGCGCCCGGGACAGGGGGACCACTGAAGCTTTCTTT. Amino acids: CASSARDRGTTEAFF.

This clone showed up just once. This chain links TRBV6-5 with TRBJ2-7; the D call may be TRBD1 or TRBD2 (5 bases each). The length of the CDR3 is 14 residues. Trimming shortened V by 7 bases and J by 0 bases, and 13 bases separated the two germline ends. Germline V gene lookup returns CDR1 MNHEY and CDR2 SVGAGI. The CDR3 spells CASTARGVSYEQYF. DNA of the CDR3: TGTGCCAGCACCGCCCGGGGCGTCTCCTACGAGCAGTACTTC.

The genes are TRBV2 and TRBJ1-1; D unclear. The CDR3 covers 14 residues. V lost 6 bases and J 5 bases, leaving 16 bases between the germline ends. Germline lookup yields CDR1 SNHLY and CDR2 FYNNEI. The CDR3 DNA sequence: TGTGCCAGCAGGGGGTATCTAACTGGGACTGAAGCTTTCTTT. Its protein is CASRGYLTGTEAFF.

This chain uses TRBV27 with TRBJ1-5; D not resolved. CDR1 MNHEY and CDR2 SMNVEV come from the germline V gene (reference sequence). Trimming cost V 5 bases and J 6 bases, with 14 bases left between them. The length of the CDR3 is 14 residues. The CDR3 protein is CASSLTMTGQPQHF. In DNA, the CDR3 is TGTGCCAGCAGTCTGACTATGACGGGTCAGCCCCAGCATTTT.

CDR3: CASSEDLAGYNEQFF. The CDR3, as DNA: TGTGCCAGCAGTGAAGATCTAGCGGGTTACAATGAGCAGTTCTTC. The rearrangement links TRBV6-1 to TRBJ2-1; TRBD2 agrees at 8 bases. Germline V gene data show CDR1 as MNHNS and CDR2 as SASEGT. Unmatched junction bases numbered 3, after V lost 1 base and J lost 4 bases. The CDR3 runs to 15 residues.

The CDR3 spells CASSPAIASGNTIYF. The CDR3 DNA follows: TGCGCCAGCAGCCCCGCTATCGCCTCTGGAAACACCATATATTTT. The chain employs TRBV5-1 and TRBJ1-3; no firm D call. Looked up from germline, CDR1 is SGHRS and CDR2 is YFSETQ. Trimming stripped 4 bases from V and 0 bases from J, with 11 bases between. The CDR3 contains 15 residues.

This clone was seen a few times. The chain employs TRBV2 and TRBJ1-5; 7 nucleotides agree with TRBD1. This CDR3 comprises 15 residues. Germline V gene lookup returns CDR1 SNHLY and CDR2 FYNNEI. V shed 6 bases and J 5 bases; nucleotides not matched to a gene: 10. The CDR3 reads CASRKDRLQHQPQHF. In nucleotides, the CDR3 is TGTGCCAGCAGGAAGGACAGGCTACAGCATCAGCCCCAGCATTTT.

This clone was found a few times. The chain recombines TRBV19 with TRBJ1-2; TRBD1 agrees at 8 bases. V shed 6 bases, J shed 7 bases, and the junction held 10 bases outside the gene matches. CDR1 is LNHDA and CDR2 is SQIVND in the germline V gene (reference sequence). The CDR3 is 14 amino acids. CDR3 in DNA: TGTGCCAGTAGCGGACAGGGAGGTTTTGTTGGCTACACCTTC. Its protein is CASSGQGGFVGYTF.

This rearrangement joins TRBV5-4 to TRBJ2-4, with a tentative D call TRBD2 (6 bases). Germline-derived CDR1 and CDR2 are SGHNT and YYREEE (reference sequence). V dropped 3 bases and J dropped 0 bases, with 10 bases sitting between them. The CDR3 is made up of 15 amino acids. DNA of the CDR3: TGTGCCAGCAGCTGGGGGGAACTAGCCAAAAACATTCAGTACTTC. This gives the protein CASSWGELAKNIQYF. The full variable domain, its missing parts supplied by reference TRBV5-4 and TRBJ2-4, is ETGVTQSPTHLIKTRGQQVTLRCSSQSGHNTVSWYQQALGQGPQFIFQYYREEENGRGNFPPRFSGLQFPNYSSELNVNALELDDSALYLCASSWGELAKNIQYFGAGTRLSVL.

The chain recombines TRBV5-1 with TRBJ2-1, with 12 bases aligning to TRBD2. Losses at the gene ends were 1 base for V and 0 bases for J; bases not matched to a gene: 11. Germline CDR1 is SGHRS and CDR2 is YFSETQ. The CDR3 is made up of 20 amino acids. The CDR3 region has the DNA TGCGCCAGCAGCTTGTGGGGACTAGCGGGCGGGGTTAGCTCCTACAATGAGCAGTTCTTC. It translates to CASSLWGLAGGVSSYNEQFF.

The rearrangement joins TRBV6-1 to TRBJ2-7; D may be TRBD1 (5 bases). The CDR3 spans 15 residues. Trimming removed 3 bases from V and 0 bases from J, with 12 bases in between. Germline V lookup: CDR1 MNHNS, CDR2 SASEGT. Here the CDR3 DNA reads TGTGCCAGCAGTGATGAAGGGGTCTACTCCTACGAGCAGTACTTC. Encoded protein: CASSDEGVYSYEQYF.

The chain employs TRBV7-2 and TRBJ2-1; D may be TRBD1 (6 bases). Germline values: CDR1 SGHTA, CDR2 FQGNSA. The CDR3 totals 14 residues. The V and J ends lost 0 bases and 10 bases respectively, with 13 bases between them. CDR3 nucleotide sequence: TGTGCCAGCAGCTTAGCACAGGGTGGTGGGGAGCAGTTCTTC. Its translation: CASSLAQGGGEQFF.

The CDR3 loop reads CASSLEQARAKNIQYF. CDR3 bases: TGTGCCAGCAGCTTGGAACAGGCGCGGGCCAAAAACATTCAGTACTTC. V gene TRBV5-8 combines with J gene TRBJ2-4, with D possibly TRBD1 on 5 matching bases. Trimming shortened V by 0 bases and J by 1 base, and 11 bases separated the two germline ends. This CDR3 has 16 amino acids. CDR1 SGHTS and CDR2 YDEGEE come from the germline V gene.

V is TRBV5-1 and J is TRBJ2-6; D not certain. Trimming pared 1 base from V and 2 bases from J, leaving 10 bases between. Per germline, CDR1 SGHRS and CDR2 YFSETQ. The CDR3 runs 16 residues. CDR3 loop: CASSLKGAAGANVLTF. The CDR3 DNA is TGCGCCAGCAGCTTGAAAGGCGCAGCTGGGGCCAACGTCCTGACTTTC.

The chain is built from TRBV27 and TRBJ2-2; D is unresolved. The V and J ends lost 7 bases and 2 bases respectively, with 8 bases between them. Germline CDR1 and CDR2: MNHEY and SMNVEV (reference sequence). CDR3 length: 13 amino acids. CDR3 in amino acids: CASKRTNTGELFF. The CDR3 nucleotides read TGTGCCAGCAAGCGAACAAACACCGGGGAGCTGTTTTTT.

The V call is TRBV6-4, the J call TRBJ2-1; TRBD2 aligns across 11 bases. Per germline, CDR1 MRHNA and CDR2 SNTAGT. The CDR3 contains 15 residues. J gave up 5 bases and V 4 bases, and 4 bases lay outside the gene matches. CDR3 residues: CASSAQLAGDNEQFF. CDR3 coding DNA: TGTGCCAGCAGTGCCCAACTAGCGGGAGACAATGAGCAGTTCTTC.

Comments on this clone: A junction end diverges from the germline sequence, so it may reflect a read error. This chain connects TRBV30 to TRBJ2-1, with D perhaps TRBD2 (5 bases). The CDR3 length is 12 residues. Per the germline V gene, CDR1 is GTSNPN and CDR2 is SVGIG (reference sequence). CDR3 loop: CAWSVQALGNIF. Here the CDR3 DNA reads TGTGCCTGGAGTGTACAAGCACTAGGGAATATCTTC.

The CDR3 bases are TGTGCCAGCAGCGTAGGACTAGAGTTGACAGATACGCAGTATTTT. Its translation is CASSVGLELTDTQYF. This chain joins TRBV9 and TRBJ2-3; tentatively, D is TRBD2 (6 bases). V lost 0 bases to trimming and J lost 3 bases, with 11 bases between them. Germline lookup yields CDR1 SGDLS and CDR2 YYNGEE. There are 15 residues in the CDR3.